The TCR beta chain described here comes from a study of cytomegalovirus exposure and HLA in healthy donors. In regard to this clone: What it binds is unknown.

Primers included in the PCR were 60 Vbeta and 13 Jbeta primers. TCRdb keeps only in-frame clones here, not all; method: immunoSEQ multiplex PCR. This table has more than 85,000 clones, more than 60% appearing once. Overall study findings and caveats: Researchers counted 164 TCR beta chains as cytomegalovirus-associated.

The specimen sequenced was PBMCs. The receptor's source is a man aged 25 to 40 in good health and CMV-seronegative.

CDR3 loop: CASSVTGAGNEQFF. The CDR3 DNA reads as TGTGCCAGTAGTGTCACAGGGGCTGGCAATGAGCAGTTCTTC. V and J are TRBV19 and TRBJ2-1, with TRBD1 identical over 7 bases. The J segment lost 6 bases and the V segment lost 5 bases, leaving 7 bases of the junction unmatched. This CDR3 comprises 14 residues. Germline V gene sequence: CDR1 LNHDA, CDR2 SQIVND (reference sequence).